This T cell receptor (beta chain) was identified in a study of cytomegalovirus exposure and HLA in healthy donors (dated by TCRdb to about 2017). About the study as a whole: An earlier analysis of several hundred of the donors reported approximately 260 Gb of sequence data and 90 million to 120 million unique TCR beta sequences obtained from around 170 million T cells. An earlier analysis of about 620 of the donors applied high-throughput TCR beta sequencing to assess whether each TCR beta V gene segment acted as functional or pseudogenic. In addition to the first cohort of around 670 subjects, a separate validation cohort of 120 different subjects was used. On average, about 240,000 unique TCR beta nucleotide sequences were sequenced per donor among fewer than 500 genotyped donors of the cohort, with roughly 18% of those sequences being non-productive. About five DR-DQ haplotypes were handled as single units for association and clustering because linkage in the cohort was strong. Typing coverage differed by locus: A, B, C, DRB1 and DQB1 were typed in roughly 629-640 donors, DQA1 in about 500, DPA1 in some 600, and DPB1 in 472. The genetic ancestry cluster associated with self-reported Caucasian donors included about 81% of the 398 genotyped donors. Donor age, sex, ethnicity and CMV serostatus were compiled together with the repertoire data. Using immunosequencing, the study profiled T cell repertoires from about 650 subjects and related those repertoires to cytomegalovirus serostatus. To predict cytomegalovirus infection status, the study brought together high-throughput TCR immunosequencing, statistical association of individual TCRs with disease status, and machine learning. Rather than using new phenotypic data, the later analysis identified candidate immune exposures from TCR beta sequences and from how often those sequences occurred across donors. HLA typing covered class I and class II loci at four-digit resolution. A later analysis re-analyzed previously published TCR beta repertoires from 600 to 850 donors and added high-resolution HLA genotyping to study TCR occurrence patterns. All discovery cohort repertoires had been generated on a single sequencing platform. A later genetic analysis used genome-wide SNP genotypes for about 65% of the roughly 700 donors, treating that subset as a discovery cohort. The study was designed to test whether signatures of past pathogen exposure could be identified by cataloging public T cell receptors. An early release covering more than 500 HLA-typed donors comprised about 290 gigabases of sequencing data and about 90 million unique TCR sequences.

The cohort was made up of around 720 healthy bone marrow donors. Cohort members were all nominally healthy when sampled, although unrecorded immune exposures were likely present. The donor was CMV seronegative and belonged to the group of 380 or so seronegative cohort members. Every donor gave a peripheral blood sample, and the peripheral blood mononuclear cells from that sample were used for TCR beta sequencing. The Qiagen DNeasy Blood Extraction Kit was used to extract genomic DNA from the blood cell samples. Library method: the immunoSEQ multiplex PCR assay. The multiplex PCR relied on a mix of 60 forward primers for TCR Vbeta segments and 13 reverse primers for TCR Jbeta segments. Amplification of the CDR3 region of rearranged TCR beta genes was performed with a multiplex PCR assay on genomic DNA. The Illumina HiSeq System was used to sequence the amplified TCR beta libraries as 87-base-pair reads. From the authors' description of their analysis: Across the 670 or so repertoires, a later analysis counted roughly 84 million unique TCR beta chains, 9.5 million to 12 million of which were shared by at least two donors. Raw reads were error-corrected and collapsed into unique sequences by a nearest-neighbor algorithm in which closely related sequences were merged to remove PCR and sequencing errors. To assign V, D and J gene segments, CDR3 sequences were aligned to IMGT reference sequences. Each retained sequence needed at least a six-nucleotide match to both a V gene segment and a J gene segment. Rearrangements were called productive when the CDR3 lacked stop codons and stayed in frame with V and J; all others were non-productive. CDR3 was defined by IMGT convention, running from the second conserved V-encoded cysteine to the conserved J-encoded phenylalanine. The earlier analysis of about 570 of the donors excluded any sequence lacking an unambiguous match to a single V gene segment. An earlier analysis of approximately 590 of the donors classified V segments as functional when productive rearrangements were above 56.7% and as segregating when the standard deviation between donors was above 5%. A statistical classification framework was built for diagnosing cytomegalovirus status from the catalog of TCR beta chain sequences. In a later analysis, V and J genes were assigned by comparing TCR nucleotide sequences against IMGT/GENE-DB human TR gene sequences. The TCRdist pipeline was used in a later analysis to assign CDR3 sequences and most-parsimonious VDJ recombination scenarios. In a later analysis, each TCR beta chain was defined by its CDR3 amino acid sequence together with its V-gene family, and reads lacking a unique V-gene family were excluded. A later analysis removed several hundred highly shared, low-generation-probability nucleotide sequences to deal with suspected cross-contamination and a sequencing artifact. For each public chain, a later analysis derived a clonal expansion index from normalized ranks of inferred template counts within each repertoire. A later analysis computed generation probabilities with a VDJ recombination model fitted to out-of-frame rearrangements, and checked the results against IGoR. In a later analysis, hypergeometric tests were used to score TCR-TCR, TCR-HLA and TCR-CMV co-occurrence, with a repertoire-size bias correction applied to TCR pairs. A later analysis estimated false discovery rates by permuting HLA or CMV assignments 20 times. In a later analysis, co-occurring TCRs were grouped using DBSCAN, and TCRdist sequence similarity was added for clustering within HLA-allele-positive subsets. Repertoires with fewer than 30,000 or more than 120,000 public chains, plus five repertoires with anomalous nucleotide sharing, were excluded from co-occurrence clustering. This is the immuneACCESS table as TCRdb keeps it, with only in-frame sequences that have V and J called. A part of the clones is gone; compared with another copy, unresolved V genes explain less than half, and the rest is unexplained. V, J and clone size were drawn from that table, and D and trimming were deduced from the DNA. The sample table records more than 95,000 clones; 72% of these occur just once. In total, the top ten clones hold about 4% of the sample.

A few counts support this clone. There is no known antigen for this receptor. Per-base quality was not reported, and no clone a single base away is much larger than it. V is pruned by 5 bases and J by 9 bases, leaving 28 bases of the junction without a gene match. Reading from cysteine to phenylalanine, the CDR3 counts 20 amino acids. The retained sequence is limited to the CDR3, 60 bases, with the frame set at the first base. From the germline V gene, CDR1 is SGHTA and CDR2 is FQGTGA. Overall study outcomes, separate from this receptor: Cytomegalovirus status was reported to be diagnosed by the classifier with high specificity and sensitivity in both the original and validation cohorts. In a later genetic analysis, fewer N-insertions in productive TCRs were reported among donors in an Asian-associated ancestry cluster than the roughly 700-donor mean. Because the 87-base-pair reads could not distinguish some IMGT-functional V segments, including TRBV6-2 and TRBV6-3, those segments were excluded. For the cohort, immune exposure information was limited to CMV serostatus. Most TCR sequences were seen in very few donors, while some public TCRs were found in many individuals. In a later analysis, over 15,000 TCR beta sequences were associated with specific HLA alleles at a false discovery rate of 0.05. The study listed 150 to 200 TCR beta chains as associated with cytomegalovirus. According to a later analysis, most CMV-associated TCR beta chains appeared to be HLA-restricted, and the HLA associations seemed to be driven largely by CMV exposure. Strong co-occurrence of HLA alleles, especially DR and DQ, made assigning TCR associations to individual alleles difficult. According to a later analysis, TCR association rates differed among HLA loci, with DRB1 alleles showing the most associated TCRs and HLA-C alleles showing the fewest. According to the authors, the approach could potentially be generalized to other disease states and immunological phenotypes. In an earlier analysis of some 500 of the donors, most TCR beta V segments appeared in productive rearrangements about 90% or about 30% of the time, broadly matching IMGT annotations. A cluster of highly shared sequence variants was judged likely to represent a technical artifact of the sequencing pipeline. Several of the top co-occurrence clusters appeared to be linked to parvovirus B19, influenza, CMV and Epstein-Barr virus, according to a later analysis. A further reported finding was that TCR beta sequences accurately predicted the HLA-A and HLA-B alleles for most subjects in the first cohort. In a later analysis, HLA-associated TCR beta chains showed more clonal expansion and lower generation probabilities than non-associated chains that were equally common. Sequencing depth was assumed to be roughly uniform across donors in the presence/absence analyses, though that assumption may not hold. Correlated functional status among segregating V segments might reflect linkage disequilibrium, but an unknown experimental factor could not be ruled out. V-gene and J-gene trimming of TCR beta chains was associated with a missense DCLRE1C variant in a later genetic analysis, and the association was replicated in an independent cohort. The cohort was sequenced for TCR beta chains only, and without alpha or paired-chain data the features that could be detected were limited. Because HLA typing was missing for some donors at each locus, association tests included only the typed subset. A few of the identified cytomegalovirus-associated TCR beta chains were confirmed in vitro to be specific for cytomegalovirus antigens. The earlier analysis of nearly 600 of the donors excluded fewer than 20 rarely observed V segments, including chromosome 9 orphons, because counts were too low.

The sequence was collected from a man aged 30 to 39 in good health and CMV-seronegative. Material: PBMCs. The rearrangement combines TRBV7-3 with TRBJ2-1; TRBD2 agrees with 7 junctional bases. The nucleotides are TGTGCCAGCAGCCGGACCGCGGGGAATTGGGCGGGGCCCTGGGGGGGTGAGCAGTTCTTC. It translates to CASSRTAGNWAGPWGGEQFF.